The TCR beta chain described here comes from a study of blood T cell repertoires in COVID-19. There are 16 residues in the CDR3. The germline V gene encodes CDR1 SEHNR and CDR2 FQNEAQ (reference sequence). Unmatched junction bases numbered 10, after V lost 3 bases and J lost 3 bases. This table comes from immunoSEQ multiplex PCR, and its TCRdb copy is limited to in-frame clones, with some not included. The table lists 250,000 to 300,000 clones, around 84% of them singletons, with approximately 4% in the top ten. The chain recombines TRBV7-9 with TRBJ2-5, with TRBD2 matching 7 bases. The TCR sequence derives from a man under 40 with acute COVID-19. Material for sequencing was PBMCs or T cells enriched from blood (not recorded which). The CDR3: CASSFDIGAGEETQYF. The CDR3 DNA reads as TGTGCCAGCAGCTTTGATATCGGGGCGGGAGAAGAGACCCAGTACTTC.